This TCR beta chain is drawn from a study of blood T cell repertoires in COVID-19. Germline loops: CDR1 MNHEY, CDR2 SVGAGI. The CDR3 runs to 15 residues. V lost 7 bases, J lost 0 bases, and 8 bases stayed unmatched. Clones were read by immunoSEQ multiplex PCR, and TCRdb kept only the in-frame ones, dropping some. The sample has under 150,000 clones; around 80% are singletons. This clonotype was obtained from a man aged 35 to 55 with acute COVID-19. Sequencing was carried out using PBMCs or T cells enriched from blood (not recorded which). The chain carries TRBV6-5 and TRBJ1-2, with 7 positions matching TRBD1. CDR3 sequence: CASNSPGGPNYGYTF. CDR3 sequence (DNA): TGTGCCAGCAATAGCCCAGGGGGGCCTAACTATGGCTACACCTTC.